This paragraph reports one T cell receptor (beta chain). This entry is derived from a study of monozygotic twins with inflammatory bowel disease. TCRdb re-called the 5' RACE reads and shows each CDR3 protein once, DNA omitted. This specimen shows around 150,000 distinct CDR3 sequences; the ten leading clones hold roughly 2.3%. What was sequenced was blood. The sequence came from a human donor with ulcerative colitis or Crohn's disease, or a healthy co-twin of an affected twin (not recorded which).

The CDR3 reads CASKTRGAEGSPLHF. This chain joins TRBV6-1 and TRBJ1-6; TCRdb calls TRBD1, which cannot be checked without DNA. The CDR3 length is 15 residues. Per the germline V gene, CDR1 is MNHNS and CDR2 is SASEGT.